The 4 T cell receptor beta chains below were found in one sample sequenced in a study of regulatory T cells in long-lasting Graves disease. Time point in this sample: newly diagnosed GD, antithyroid drugs for less than 3 months. PBMCs were the source of the RNA used for TCR sequencing. Through Arm-PCR of CDR3 regions and iRepertoire HTBI primers, TCR beta libraries were built. TCRdb passed the multiplex PCR reads through MiXCR, listing each CDR3 protein once. The sample comprises roughly 400,000 distinct CDR3 sequences, 16% of which are singletons, and about a quarter rests with the top ten. The same specimen was also included in a second study, on T cells in Graves' hyperthyroidism and ophthalmopathy.

The sample in question was peripheral blood mononuclear cells (PBMCs), obtained at new diagnosis, from a patient treated with antithyroid drugs. These receptors all stem from a woman aged 18-30 years with Graves disease.

The chain employs TRBV5-1 and TRBJ2-5; 10 bases are a match to TRBD1. The junction had 9 bases not matched to a gene; V was cut back by 4 bases and J by 6 bases. The CDR3 is 15 amino acids. The germline gives CDR1 SGHRS, CDR2 YFSETQ. CDR3 region: CASSQRQDRGKTQYF. The CDR3 DNA reads as TGCGCCAGCAGCCAGCGCCAGGACAGGGGGAAGACCCAGTACTTC.

V usage is TRBV4-2 and J usage is TRBJ2-1, with TRBD2 identical over 13 bases. Germline trimming cut 6 bases from V and 6 bases from J; bases unmatched to any gene: 5. The CDR3 is 15 amino acids. CDR1 is LGHNA and CDR2 is YNFKEQ in the germline V gene. For the CDR3, the DNA is TGTGCCAGCAGGCTGGGACTAGCGGGACTCAATGAGCAGTTCTTC. Translated: CASRLGLAGLNEQFF.

In regard to this clonotype: This may arise from a read error, as a much more abundant clone is one base away. The chain carries TRBV12-3 or TRBV12-4 and TRBJ2-5; 11 bases are a match to TRBD2. The CDR3 length is 17 residues. CDR3 sequence: CASSLRVSGRARESQYF. Written as DNA, the CDR3 is TGTGCCAGCAGTTTAAGGGTTAGCGGGAGGGCTCGAGAGTCCCAGTACTTC.

This clonotype was seen a handful of times. The rearrangement links TRBV30 to TRBJ1-3; D unresolved. The CDR3 is made up of 12 amino acids. Between the trimmed V and J ends, which lost 2 bases and 3 bases, there was a span of 5 bases. Germline CDR1 reads GTSNPN; CDR2 reads SVGIG (reference sequence). The CDR3 sequence: CAWSFGGNTIYF. CDR3 coding DNA: TGTGCCTGGAGTTTCGGTGGAAACACCATATATTTT.